The next 19 T cell receptor beta chains were all read from a single sample in a study of blood T cell repertoires in COVID-19. Using immunoSEQ multiplex PCR, the repertoire was profiled, and TCRdb retains in-frame clones only, with some absent. This sample yields 170,000 or so clones, of which approximately 87% are seen a single time; around 1% belongs to the top ten. Sequencing used peripheral blood. These receptors came from a woman between 18 and 29 years old who had recovered from COVID-19.

The count of this clone is one. The gene calls are TRBV27 and TRBJ2-1, with a possible D match to TRBD1 (5 bases). Looked up from germline, CDR1 is MNHEY and CDR2 is SMNVEV (reference sequence). The CDR3 extends over 14 amino acids. V was clipped by 3 bases and J by 7 bases, with 13 bases between them. In DNA form, the CDR3 reads TGTGCCAGCAGTTTCGGGCAGGGATTGAATGAGCAGTTCTTC. This codes for CASSFGQGLNEQFF.

This sequence joins TRBV7-8 and TRBJ2-1; 9 nucleotides match TRBD2. Trimming removed 1 base from V and 4 bases from J; junction bases left unmatched: 8. The CDR3 consists of 17 residues. The germline CDR1 and CDR2 sequences are SGHVS and FQNEAQ. The CDR3, as DNA: TGTGCCAGCAGCTTAGAGTCTAGCGGGATGGGGTACAATGAGCAGTTCTTC. Residues: CASSLESSGMGYNEQFF.

This clone was counted a single time. The rearrangement links TRBV2 to TRBJ1-3; 11 nucleotides match TRBD1. CDR3 size: 14 residues. Germline CDR1 is SNHLY and CDR2 is FYNNEI. The junction had 6 bases not matched to a gene; V was cut back by 11 bases and J by 3 bases. The CDR3, as DNA: TGTGCCTCCTGGACAGGGGGCCGTGGAAACACCATATATTTT. It specifies CASWTGGRGNTIYF.

The rearrangement uses TRBV6-5 and TRBJ2-2, with D perhaps matching TRBD1 (5 bases). The CDR3 has 14 residues. V lost 6 bases to trimming and J lost 4 bases, with 12 bases between them. Germline V gives CDR1 MNHEY, CDR2 SVGAGI. CDR3 in DNA: TGTGCCAGCAGCCGGACAAGGGCCACCGGGGAGCTGTTTTTT. It codes for CASSRTRATGELFF.

The V and J genes are TRBV27 and TRBJ2-7; D is perhaps TRBD1 (5 bases). This CDR3 region has 14 residues. With 1 base removed from V and 0 bases from J, the gap between germline ends came to 7 bases. CDR1 and CDR2 from the germline V gene are MNHEY and SMNVEV (reference sequence). The CDR3 DNA sequence: TGTGCCAGCAGTTTATACAGGAGCTCCTACGAGCAGTACGTC. Protein product: CASSLYRSSYEQYV.

The chain couples TRBV15 to TRBJ2-2; D might be TRBD1 (6 bases). CDR3 size: 16 residues. V lost 0 bases to trimming and J lost 4 bases, with 12 bases between them. Germline CDR1 and CDR2: LNHNV and YYDKDF (reference sequence). The CDR3, as DNA: TGTGCCACCAGCAGAGATACAGGGTTTAGCACCGGGGAGCTGTTTTTT. The encoded protein is CATSRDTGFSTGELFF.

The chain is built from TRBV7-2 and TRBJ1-4; unclear D gene. V gave up 5 bases and J gave up 2 bases, with 6 bases separating them. Germline V gene lookup returns CDR1 SGHTA and CDR2 FQGNSA. CDR3 length: 13 residues. The CDR3 loop reads CASSVLTNEKLFF. Here the CDR3 DNA reads TGTGCCAGCAGCGTCTTGACTAATGAAAAACTGTTTTTT.

The chain combines TRBV18 with TRBJ1-5; D is ambiguous. The CDR3 is 16 residues long. Per the germline V gene, CDR1 is KGHSH and CDR2 is LQKENI. With 6 bases removed from V and 1 base from J, the gap between germline ends came to 16 bases. Here the CDR3 DNA reads TGTGCCAGCTCTCAACACCCCCCAAAAAGCAATCAGCCCCAGCATTTT. The encoded protein is CASSQHPPKSNQPQHF.

Here the CDR3 reads CASSYSPSGRHYEQYV. For the CDR3, the DNA is TGTGCCAGCAGTTACTCCCCTAGCGGGAGACACTACGAGCAGTACGTC. The V call is TRBV6-2 or TRBV6-3, the J call TRBJ2-7; TRBD2 matches at 10 bases. The CDR3 runs 16 residues. V lost 0 bases and J lost 3; bases outside the gene matches: 5. Germline V lookup: CDR1 MNHEY, CDR2 SVGEGT.

V gene TRBV24-1 combines with J gene TRBJ1-2; perhaps TRBD1 as D (5 bases). CDR3 length: 15 amino acids. Germline V gene lookup returns CDR1 KGHDR and CDR2 SFDVKD. V was clipped by 0 bases and J by 5 bases, with 12 bases between them. The CDR3 region is CATSDLTRQPYGYTF. CDR3 sequence (DNA): TGTGCCACCAGTGATTTGACCCGACAGCCTTATGGCTACACCTTC.

The chain couples TRBV10-3 to TRBJ2-7; no clear D. Germline CDR1 ENHRY, CDR2 SYGVKD. The CDR3 is 12 residues long. The ends were cut back, 7 bases at V and 1 base at J, with 8 bases in the middle. The CDR3 region is CAITFLSYEQYV. The DNA of the CDR3 is TGTGCCATCACGTTCTTATCCTACGAGCAGTACGTC.

The genes are TRBV2 and TRBJ2-3, with TRBD2 identical over 9 bases. Germline V gene sequence: CDR1 SNHLY, CDR2 FYNNEI. This CDR3 spans 14 amino acids. V shed 6 bases and J 4 bases; nucleotides not matched to a gene: 5. The CDR3 sequence: CASRLGGGADTQYF. As DNA, the CDR3 is TGTGCCAGCAGACTCGGCGGGGGGGCAGATACGCAGTATTTT. The variable domain in full, completed from reference TRBV2 and TRBJ2-3, reads EPEVTQTPSHQVTQMGQEVILRCVPISNHLYFYWYRQILGQKVEFLVSFYNNEISEKSEIFDDQFSVERPDGSNFTLKIRSTKLEDSAMYFCASRLGGGADTQYFGPGTRLTVL.

This clone was counted a single time. V gene TRBV25-1 combines with J gene TRBJ2-5, with 9 bases lining up with TRBD1. In germline, CDR1 is MGHDK, CDR2 SYGVNS. Trimming removed 6 bases from V and 4 bases from J; junction bases left unmatched: 6. The CDR3 consists of 14 residues. The CDR3 coding sequence is TGTGCCAGCAGCGATACAGGGGGCCGAGAGACCCAGTACTTC. Protein: CASSDTGGRETQYF.

The rearrangement uses TRBV3-1 (or the pseudogene TRBV3-2) and TRBJ2-7; D uncertain. Germline-derived CDR1 and CDR2 are LGHDT and YNNKEL (reference sequence). CDR3 length: 15 residues. V lost 0 bases, J lost 0 bases, and 9 bases lay in between. The CDR3 DNA reads TGTGCCAGCAGCCAAGAGCCCAGAAACTCCTACGAGCAGTACGTC. Translating gives CASSQEPRNSYEQYV.

The rearrangement links TRBV5-4 to TRBJ2-5; 9 bases are shared with TRBD2. CDR1 is SGHNT, CDR2 YYREEE, per germline (reference sequence). The CDR3 is 13 amino acids. V shed 4 bases and J 4 bases; nucleotides not matched to a gene: 2. CDR3 sequence reads: CASSPGLAETQYF. CDR3 nucleotide sequence: TGTGCCAGCAGCCCGGGACTAGCAGAGACCCAGTACTTC.

The J gene is TRBJ1-2, the V gene TRBV6-2 or TRBV6-3; 8 nucleotides match TRBD1. CDR1 is MNHEY, CDR2 SVGEGT, per germline. There are 17 residues in the CDR3. V shed 2 bases and J 1 base; nucleotides not matched to a gene: 9. The CDR3 nucleotides read TGTGCCAGCAGTTACCTGGCAGGGGGCGCGGTTAACTATGGCTACACCTTC. Translation gives CASSYLAGGAVNYGYTF.

V gene TRBV6-4 combines with J gene TRBJ1-1, with TRBD1 identical over 12 bases. CDR1 is MRHNA and CDR2 is SNTAGT in the germline V gene. The V gene end was trimmed by 0 bases and the J gene end by 1 base; junction bases not matched to a gene: 3. The CDR3 totals 17 residues. CDR3 residues: CASSDSGQGAPNTEAFF. The CDR3 DNA reads TGTGCCAGCAGTGACTCGGGACAGGGGGCCCCGAACACTGAAGCTTTCTTT.

V is TRBV6-2 or TRBV6-3 and J is TRBJ1-1, with 8 bases identical to TRBD1. This CDR3 spans 16 amino acids. Losses at the gene ends were 6 bases for V and 0 bases for J; bases not matched to a gene: 9. The germline gives CDR1 MNHEY, CDR2 SVGEGT. The CDR3 sequence is CASSPKIQGVNTEAFF. The CDR3 DNA reads TGTGCCAGCAGCCCTAAGATACAGGGGGTGAACACTGAAGCTTTCTTT.

The chain joins TRBV6-5 to TRBJ2-7; a possible D gene is TRBD2 (6 bases). The CDR3 has 15 amino acids. Germline assignment: CDR1 MNHEY and CDR2 SVGAGI. V was shortened by 4 bases and J by 2 bases, with 15 bases between the two germline ends. The CDR3 bases are TGTGCCAGCAGTTCGGGCCCGGGGGTGCCCTACGAGCAGTACTTC. It specifies CASSSGPGVPYEQYF.